These 14 T cell receptor beta chains came from one sample sequenced in a study of yellow fever vaccine responses in identical twins. TCRdb recomputed calls from the RT-PCR reads with MiXCR, one row per CDR3 protein. In the table there are approximately 9,600 distinct CDR3 sequences, roughly 85% of which are singletons. Here the sequenced sample was T cells from blood (PBMCs), unsorted or a sorted subset (not recorded which), taken before or after yellow fever vaccination (not recorded which). These receptors came from a woman under 30 who received the yellow fever vaccine.

The chain has TRBV28 and TRBJ2-2, with D unresolved. V was cut by 6 bases and J by 1 base, with 12 bases left in between. Germline assignment: CDR1 MDHEN and CDR2 SYDVKM. The CDR3 extends over 15 amino acids. The CDR3, as DNA: TGTGCCAGCAGCCCTATCCCGGGGAACACCGGGGAGCTGTTTTTT. Translated: CASSPIPGNTGELFF.

Points on this clonotype: At one boundary the junction diverges from the germline segment, which might be a read error. The chain is built from TRBV7-1 and TRBJ2-7, with TRBD2 as a possible D gene (5 bases). TRBV7-1 is classed as an ORF, of uncertain function. This CDR3 is built from 13 residues. CDR3 region: CASSPAVNYEQYF. DNA for the CDR3: TGTGCCAGCAGCCCAGCGGTGAACTACGAGCAGTACTTC.

The chain couples TRBV11-2 to TRBJ2-2; possibly TRBD1 or TRBD2 for D (6 bases each). Germline V gene sequence: CDR1 SGHAT, CDR2 FQNNGV. V gave up 2 bases and J gave up 6 bases, with 10 bases separating them. This CDR3 spans 14 amino acids. The CDR3 protein is CASSLSGGPGELFF. CDR3 in DNA: TGTGCCAGCAGCTTATCTGGGGGGCCCGGGGAGCTGTTTTTT.

The J gene is TRBJ2-1, the V gene TRBV19; 8 nucleotides agree with TRBD2. Germline V gives CDR1 LNHDA, CDR2 SQIVND (reference sequence). CDR3 length equals 14 residues. Trimming cost V 5 bases and J 2 bases; bases outside gene matches: 2. Here the CDR3 reads CASSEGLAYNEQFF. CDR3 nucleotide sequence: TGTGCCAGTAGTGAGGGACTAGCCTACAATGAGCAGTTCTTC. Variable domain in full (rest from reference TRBV19 and TRBJ2-1): DGGITQSPKYLFRKEGQNVTLSCEQNLNHDAMYWYRQDPGQGLRLIYYSQIVNDFQKGDIAEGYSVSREKKESFPLTVTSAQKNPTAFYLCASSEGLAYNEQFFGPGTRLTVL.

The rearrangement links TRBV5-1 to TRBJ2-1; D may correspond to TRBD1 or TRBD2 (5 bases each). The CDR3 runs 16 residues. Trimming removed 0 bases from V and 6 bases from J, with 16 bases in between. The V gene's germline CDR1 is SGHRS and CDR2 YFSETQ. CDR3 DNA sequence: TGCGCCAGCAGCTTGGCCGGGGCAATGGCTAGCAATGAGCAGTTCTTC. It is translated as CASSLAGAMASNEQFF.

The CDR3 DNA sequence: TGTGCCAGCAGCTTGAGGCAGAGTCCCTTCGGAACCTATGGCTACACCTTC. Translated: CASSLRQSPFGTYGYTF. This rearrangement joins TRBV5-4 to TRBJ1-2, with unresolved D. The CDR3 is 17 amino acids. V shed 1 base and J shed 4 bases, with 20 bases lying between them. Germline loops: CDR1 SGHNT, CDR2 YYREEE (reference sequence). The variable domain in full, with the rest retrieved from reference TRBV5-4 and TRBJ1-2, is ETGVTQSPTHLIKTRGQQVTLRCSSQSGHNTVSWYQQALGQGPQFIFQYYREEENGRGNFPPRFSGLQFPNYSSELNVNALELDDSALYLCASSLRQSPFGTYGYTFGSGTRLTVV.

The chain is built from TRBV5-1 and TRBJ2-1; D not resolved. The CDR3 is 16 residues long. Trimming cost V 0 bases and J 7 bases, with 17 bases left between them. In germline, CDR1 is SGHRS, CDR2 YFSETQ. CDR3 loop: CASSLGGSLVWNEQFF. CDR3 DNA: TGCGCCAGCAGCTTGGGGGGTTCACTGGTGTGGAATGAGCAGTTCTTC. Based on the CDR3 plus reference TRBV5-1 and TRBJ2-1, the full variable domain is KAGVTQTPRYLIKTRGQQVTLSCSPISGHRSVSWYQQTPGQGLQFLFEYFSETQRNKGNFPGRFSGRQFSNSRSEMNVSTLELGDSALYLCASSLGGSLVWNEQFFGPGTRLTVL.

The chain uses TRBV20-1 and TRBJ1-2, with unresolved D. Germline-derived CDR1 and CDR2 are DFQATT and SNEGSKA (reference sequence). The V gene lost 0 bases and the J gene lost 4 bases, with 9 bases spanning the gap. The CDR3 totals 13 residues. CDR3 region: CSARDTVPYGYTF. CDR3 DNA: TGCAGTGCTAGAGATACCGTCCCCTATGGCTACACCTTC.

The chain combines TRBV18 with TRBJ1-5; D may be TRBD1 (6 bases). CDR1 and CDR2 from the germline V gene are KGHSH and LQKENI. The CDR3 contains 15 residues. V was pared by 4 bases and J by 4 bases, with 14 bases between. The CDR3 protein is CASSLETGPNQPQHF. CDR3 sequence (DNA): TGTGCCAGCTCACTCGAGACAGGACCGAATCAGCCCCAGCATTTT.

The V gene is TRBV11-2, the J gene TRBJ2-4; no reliable D call. This CDR3 spans 14 amino acids. Germline V gives CDR1 SGHAT, CDR2 FQNNGV. V was clipped by 2 bases and J by 0 bases, with 5 bases between them. CDR3 nucleotide sequence: TGTGCCAGCAGCTTACCTGGAGCCAAAAACATTCAGTACTTC. This gives the protein CASSLPGAKNIQYF. The whole variable domain, remainder taken from reference TRBV11-2 and TRBJ2-4, is EAGVAQSPRYKIIEKRQSVAFWCNPISGHATLYWYQQILGQGPKLLIQFQNNGVVDDSQLPKDRFSAERLKGVDSTLKIQPAKLEDSAVYLCASSLPGAKNIQYFGAGTRLSVL.

The V gene is TRBV28, the J gene TRBJ2-1, with D perhaps TRBD2 (5 bases). The CDR3 length is 15 residues. Germline loops: CDR1 MDHEN, CDR2 SYDVKM. The V gene lost 6 bases and the J gene lost 0 bases, with 12 bases spanning the gap. The CDR3 nucleotides are TGTGCCAGCAGACGAGGACTGGGCTCCTACAATGAGCAGTTCTTC. This codes for CASRRGLGSYNEQFF.

This chain links TRBV27 with TRBJ1-1, with D maybe TRBD1 (5 bases). CDR1 and CDR2 from the germline V gene are MNHEY and SMNVEV (reference sequence). Trimming cost V 3 bases and J 5 bases, with 10 bases left between them. The CDR3 runs to 13 residues. CDR3 protein: CASSFPGRTEAFF. The DNA for the CDR3 is TGTGCCAGCAGTTTTCCAGGGAGAACTGAAGCTTTCTTT.

This chain uses TRBV13 with TRBJ2-1; TRBD2 matches at 10 bases. Germline V CDR1 and CDR2: PRHDT, FYEKMQ (reference sequence). This CDR3 has 14 residues. The V gene end was trimmed by 8 bases and the J gene end by 7 bases; junction bases not matched to a gene: 8. The chain's CDR3 is CASESGRVGNEQFF. The CDR3 region has the DNA TGTGCCAGCGAGAGCGGGAGGGTTGGGAATGAGCAGTTCTTC.

The chain links TRBV12-3 or TRBV12-4 to TRBJ1-5, with D perhaps matching TRBD1 (5 bases). The CDR3 loop spans 15 amino acids. V shed 6 bases and J shed 0 bases, with 12 bases lying between them. CDR3 residues: CASRQKDISNQPQHF. CDR3 DNA: TGTGCCAGCAGACAAAAGGACATTAGCAATCAGCCCCAGCATTTT.